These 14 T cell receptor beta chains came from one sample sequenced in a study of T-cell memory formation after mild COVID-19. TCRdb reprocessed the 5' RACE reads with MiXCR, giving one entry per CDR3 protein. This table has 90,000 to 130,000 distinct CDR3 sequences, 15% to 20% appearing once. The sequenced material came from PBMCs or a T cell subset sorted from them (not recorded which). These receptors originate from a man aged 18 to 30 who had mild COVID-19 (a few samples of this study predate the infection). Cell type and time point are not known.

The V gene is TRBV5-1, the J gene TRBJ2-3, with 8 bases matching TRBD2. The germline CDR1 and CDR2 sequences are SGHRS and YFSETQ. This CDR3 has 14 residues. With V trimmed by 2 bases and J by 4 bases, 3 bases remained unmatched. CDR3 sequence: CASSFDGGADTQYF. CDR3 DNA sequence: TGCGCCAGCAGCTTTGACGGGGGGGCAGATACGCAGTATTTT. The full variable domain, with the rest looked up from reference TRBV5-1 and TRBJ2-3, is KAGVTQTPRYLIKTRGQQVTLSCSPISGHRSVSWYQQTPGQGLQFLFEYFSETQRNKGNFPGRFSGRQFSNSRSEMNVSTLELGDSALYLCASSFDGGADTQYFGPGTRLTVL.

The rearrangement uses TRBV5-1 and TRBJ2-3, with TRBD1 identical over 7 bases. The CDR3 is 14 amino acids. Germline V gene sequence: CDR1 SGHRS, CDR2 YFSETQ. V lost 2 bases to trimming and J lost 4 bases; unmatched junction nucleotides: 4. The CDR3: CASSFLQGSDTQYF. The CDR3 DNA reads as TGCGCCAGCAGCTTCCTACAGGGGTCAGATACGCAGTATTTT.

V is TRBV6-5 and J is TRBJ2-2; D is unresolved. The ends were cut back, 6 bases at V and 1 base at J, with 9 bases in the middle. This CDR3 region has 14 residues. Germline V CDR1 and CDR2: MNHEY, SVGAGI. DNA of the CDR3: TGTGCCAGCAGACGGCCGGGGAACACCGGGGAGCTGTTTTTT. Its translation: CASRRPGNTGELFF.

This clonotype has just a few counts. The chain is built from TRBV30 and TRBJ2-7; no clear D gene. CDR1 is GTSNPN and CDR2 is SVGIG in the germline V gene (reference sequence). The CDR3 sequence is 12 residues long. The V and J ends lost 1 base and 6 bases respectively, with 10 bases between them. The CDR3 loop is CAWSAGPSEQYF. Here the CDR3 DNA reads TGTGCCTGGAGTGCAGGCCCCAGCGAGCAGTACTTC.

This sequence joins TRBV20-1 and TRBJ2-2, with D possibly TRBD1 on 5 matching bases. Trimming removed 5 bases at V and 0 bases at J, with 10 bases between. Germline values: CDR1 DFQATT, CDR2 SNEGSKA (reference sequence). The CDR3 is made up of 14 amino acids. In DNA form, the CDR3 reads TGCAGTGCTCTGCAGGGATCGAACACCGGGGAGCTGTTTTTT. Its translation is CSALQGSNTGELFF.

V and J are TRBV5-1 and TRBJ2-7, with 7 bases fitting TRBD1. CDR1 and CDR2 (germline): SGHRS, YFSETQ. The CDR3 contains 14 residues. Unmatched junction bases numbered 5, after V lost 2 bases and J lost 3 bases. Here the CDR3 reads CASSFRDRHYEQYF. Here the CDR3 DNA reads TGCGCCAGCAGCTTCCGGGACAGACACTACGAGCAGTACTTC.

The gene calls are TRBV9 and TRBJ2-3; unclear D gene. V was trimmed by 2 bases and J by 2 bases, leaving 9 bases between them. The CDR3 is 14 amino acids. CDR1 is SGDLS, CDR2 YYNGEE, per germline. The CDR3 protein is CASSVLPDTDTQYF. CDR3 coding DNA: TGTGCCAGCAGCGTTCTGCCAGACACAGATACGCAGTATTTT.

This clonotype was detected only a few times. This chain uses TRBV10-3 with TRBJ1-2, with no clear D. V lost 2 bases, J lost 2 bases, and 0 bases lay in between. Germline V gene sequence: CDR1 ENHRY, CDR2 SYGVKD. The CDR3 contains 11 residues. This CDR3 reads CAISENYGYTF. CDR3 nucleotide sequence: TGTGCCATCAGTGAGAACTATGGCTACACCTTC.

The CDR3 region is CASSPLLGETQYF. CDR3 bases: TGCGCCAGCAGCCCACTTCTAGGCGAGACCCAGTACTTC. The chain is built from TRBV5-1 and TRBJ2-5; D uncertain. This CDR3 contains 13 residues. V lost 4 bases and J lost 5, with 12 bases in between. Per the germline V gene, CDR1 is SGHRS and CDR2 is YFSETQ.

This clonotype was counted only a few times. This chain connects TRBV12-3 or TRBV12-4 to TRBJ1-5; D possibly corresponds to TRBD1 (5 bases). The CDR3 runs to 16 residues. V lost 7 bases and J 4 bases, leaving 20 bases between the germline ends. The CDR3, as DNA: TGTGCCAGCACCTCGACAGACCGAGTCTCAAATCAGCCCCAGCATTTT. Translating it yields CASTSTDRVSNQPQHF.

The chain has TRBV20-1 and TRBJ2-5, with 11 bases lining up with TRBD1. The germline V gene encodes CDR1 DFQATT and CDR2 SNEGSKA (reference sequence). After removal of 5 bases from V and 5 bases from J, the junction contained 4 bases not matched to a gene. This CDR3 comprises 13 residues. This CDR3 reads CSAGGQGAETQYF. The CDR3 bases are TGCAGTGCTGGCGGACAGGGGGCGGAGACCCAGTACTTC.

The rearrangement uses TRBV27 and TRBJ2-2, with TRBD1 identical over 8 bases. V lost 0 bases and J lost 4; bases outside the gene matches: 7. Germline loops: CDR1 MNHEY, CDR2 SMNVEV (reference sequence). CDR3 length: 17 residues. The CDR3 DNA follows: TGTGCCAGCAGTTTATCCCTAAGACAGGGGAGCACCGGGGAGCTGTTTTTT. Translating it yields CASSLSLRQGSTGELFF.

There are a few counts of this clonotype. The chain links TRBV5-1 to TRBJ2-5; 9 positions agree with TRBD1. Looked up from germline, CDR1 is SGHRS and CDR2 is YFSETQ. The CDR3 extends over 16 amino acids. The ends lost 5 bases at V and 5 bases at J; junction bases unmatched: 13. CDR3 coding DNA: TGCGCCAGCAGTCCTGGTCCGGACAGGGGTTGGGAGACCCAGTACTTC. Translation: CASSPGPDRGWETQYF.

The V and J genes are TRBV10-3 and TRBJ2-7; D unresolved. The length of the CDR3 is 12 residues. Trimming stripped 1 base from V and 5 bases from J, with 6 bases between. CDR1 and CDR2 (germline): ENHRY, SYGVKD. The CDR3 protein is CAISELSDEQYF. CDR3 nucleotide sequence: TGTGCCATCAGTGAGTTAAGCGACGAGCAGTACTTC.